These 4 T cell receptor beta chains were sequenced from one sample in a study of blood T cell repertoires in COVID-19 (dated by TCRdb to about 2020). Receptor libraries were prepared by the immunoSEQ multiplex PCR assay. In its TCRdb copy, this immuneACCESS table keeps in-frame sequences only and misses some clones. Where compared with another copy, unresolved V genes explain less than half of these, and the others have no known cause. The sample table lists about 120,000 clones, approximately 87% of them with a count of one. 2% to 2.5% of the sample rests with the top ten. The sample comprised peripheral blood. These receptors all come from a man aged 25-45 years with acute or convalescent COVID-19.

Worth noting for this clone: This sample includes further DNA sequences coding for the same CDR3. This chain connects TRBV5-1 to TRBJ2-7; 9 bases are shared with TRBD1. The CDR3 runs 14 residues. The germline V gene has CDR1 SGHRS and CDR2 YFSETQ. The V and J ends lost 0 bases and 2 bases, in that order; junction bases with no gene match: 0. CDR3 sequence (DNA): TGCGCCAGCAGCTTGGGACAGGGGGCCTACGAGCAGTACTTC. Encoded protein: CASSLGQGAYEQYF.

This chain connects TRBV12-3 or TRBV12-4 to TRBJ1-1, with TRBD1 identical over 7 bases. CDR3 length: 12 amino acids. V lost 10 bases and J lost 5; bases outside the gene matches: 7. CDR3 amino acids: CATYRGWTEAFF. In nucleotides, the CDR3 is TGTGCCACCTACAGGGGCTGGACTGAAGCTTTCTTT.

This chain links TRBV4-3 with TRBJ2-7; TRBD1 agrees at 12 bases. V shed 0 bases, J shed 6 bases, and the junction held 6 bases outside the gene matches. CDR1 and CDR2 from the germline V gene are LGHNA and YSLEER. The CDR3 covers 16 residues. Here the CDR3 DNA reads TGCGCCAGCAGCCAAGAGGGCGGGACAGGGGGCTCCGAGCAGTACTTC. Protein sequence: CASSQEGGTGGSEQYF.

The chain combines TRBV7-9 with TRBJ1-4; D might be TRBD1 (5 bases). The CDR3 is made up of 14 amino acids. Trimming took 3 bases from V and 5 from J, leaving 10 bases between them. Germline CDR1 SEHNR, CDR2 FQNEAQ (reference sequence). Written as DNA, the CDR3 is TGTGCCAGCAGCTTTGACAGAAGAAATGAAAAACTGTTTTTT. Translated: CASSFDRRNEKLFF.